What follows describes a single T cell receptor beta chain. This sample is drawn from a study of blood T cell repertoires in COVID-19. Authors' processing steps: Estimation of nucleated cell counts relied on the amplification of reference gene primers. The table came from immunoSEQ multiplex PCR; TCRdb's copy has only in-frame clones and leaves some out. V and J calls and clone size are given by that table; D and trimming were obtained from the DNA. Of 170,000 or so clones listed, about 87% are singletons. V was shortened by 6 bases and J by 5 bases, with 8 bases between the two germline ends. From germline, CDR1 is WSHSY and CDR2 SAAADI. CDR3 length: 12 amino acids.

The sample consisted of peripheral blood. The sequence was collected from a man aged 55-75 years with COVID-19, enrolled during active disease. The chain is built from TRBV10-2 and TRBJ1-5; D unresolved. CDR3 protein: CASRSYDQPQHF. In DNA, the CDR3 is TGCGCCAGCAGGAGCTATGATCAGCCCCAGCATTTT.